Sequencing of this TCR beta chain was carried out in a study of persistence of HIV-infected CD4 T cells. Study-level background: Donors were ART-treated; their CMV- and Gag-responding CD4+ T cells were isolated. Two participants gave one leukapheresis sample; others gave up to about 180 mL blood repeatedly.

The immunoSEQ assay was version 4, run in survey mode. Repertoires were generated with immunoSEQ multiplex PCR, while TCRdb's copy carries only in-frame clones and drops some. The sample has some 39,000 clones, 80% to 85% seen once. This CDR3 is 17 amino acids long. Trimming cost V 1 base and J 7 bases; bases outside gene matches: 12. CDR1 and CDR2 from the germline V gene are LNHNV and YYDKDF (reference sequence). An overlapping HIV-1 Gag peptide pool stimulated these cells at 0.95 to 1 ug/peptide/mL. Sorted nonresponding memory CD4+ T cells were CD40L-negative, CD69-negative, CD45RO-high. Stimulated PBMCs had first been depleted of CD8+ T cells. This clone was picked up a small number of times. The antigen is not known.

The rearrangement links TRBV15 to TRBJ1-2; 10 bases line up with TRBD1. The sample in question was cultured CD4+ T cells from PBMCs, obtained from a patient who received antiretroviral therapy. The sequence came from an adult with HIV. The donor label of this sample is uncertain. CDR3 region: CATSRAGTGAAIRGYTF. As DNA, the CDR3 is TGTGCCACCAGCAGAGCCGGGACAGGGGCGGCAATTCGTGGCTACACCTTC.